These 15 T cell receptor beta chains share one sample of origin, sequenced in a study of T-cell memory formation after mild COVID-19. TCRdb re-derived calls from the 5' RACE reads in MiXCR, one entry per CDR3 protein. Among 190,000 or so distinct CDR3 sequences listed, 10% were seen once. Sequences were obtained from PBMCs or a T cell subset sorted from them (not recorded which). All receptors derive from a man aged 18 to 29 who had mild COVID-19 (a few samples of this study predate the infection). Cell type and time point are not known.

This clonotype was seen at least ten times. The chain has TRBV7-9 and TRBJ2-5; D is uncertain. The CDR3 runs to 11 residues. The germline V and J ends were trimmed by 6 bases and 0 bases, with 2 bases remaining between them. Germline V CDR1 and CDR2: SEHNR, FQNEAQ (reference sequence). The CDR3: CASRNQETQYF. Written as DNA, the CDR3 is TGTGCCAGCAGAAACCAAGAGACCCAGTACTTC.

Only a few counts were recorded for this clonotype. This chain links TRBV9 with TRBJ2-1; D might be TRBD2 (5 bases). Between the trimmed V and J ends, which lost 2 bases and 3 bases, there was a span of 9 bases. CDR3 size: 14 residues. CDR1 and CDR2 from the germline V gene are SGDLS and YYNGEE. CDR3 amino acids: CASSVLGNYNEQFF. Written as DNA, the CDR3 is TGTGCCAGCAGCGTCCTCGGGAACTACAATGAGCAGTTCTTC.

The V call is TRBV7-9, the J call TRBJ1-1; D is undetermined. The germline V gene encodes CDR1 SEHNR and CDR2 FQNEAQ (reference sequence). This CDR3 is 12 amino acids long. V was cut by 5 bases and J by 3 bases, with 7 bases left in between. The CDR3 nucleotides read TGTGCCAGCAGCCCCCGGGACACTGAAGCTTTCTTT. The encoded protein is CASSPRDTEAFF.

CDR3: CSAKGGAGNTIYF. For the CDR3, the DNA is TGCAGTGCTAAAGGGGGCGCCGGAAACACCATATATTTT. The rearrangement joins TRBV20-1 to TRBJ1-3; 7 nucleotides match TRBD1. CDR3 size: 13 residues. CDR1 is DFQATT, CDR2 SNEGSKA, per germline (reference sequence). The V segment lost 4 bases and the J segment 4 bases; nucleotides outside the gene matches: 4.

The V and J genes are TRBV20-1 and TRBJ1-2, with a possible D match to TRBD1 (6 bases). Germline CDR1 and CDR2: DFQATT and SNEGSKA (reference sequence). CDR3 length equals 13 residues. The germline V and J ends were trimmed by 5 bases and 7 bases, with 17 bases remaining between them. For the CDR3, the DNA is TGCAGTGCTCGGAGGACAGCCTCGGGTGGCTACACCTTC. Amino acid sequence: CSARRTASGGYTF.

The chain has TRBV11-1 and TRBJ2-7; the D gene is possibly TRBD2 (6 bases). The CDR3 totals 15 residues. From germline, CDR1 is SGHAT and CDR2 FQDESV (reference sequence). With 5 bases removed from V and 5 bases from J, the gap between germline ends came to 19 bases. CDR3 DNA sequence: TGTGCCAGCAGCACGTACGGCGGGGTTAAGGACGAGCAGTACTTC. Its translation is CASSTYGGVKDEQYF.

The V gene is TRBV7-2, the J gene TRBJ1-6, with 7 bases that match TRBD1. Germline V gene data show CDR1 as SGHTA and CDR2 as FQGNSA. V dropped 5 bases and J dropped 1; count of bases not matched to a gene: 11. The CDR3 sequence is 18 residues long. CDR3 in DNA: TGTGCCAGCAGCACCTCTAGACAGGGTCGATCCTATAATTCACCCCTCCACTTT. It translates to CASSTSRQGRSYNSPLHF.

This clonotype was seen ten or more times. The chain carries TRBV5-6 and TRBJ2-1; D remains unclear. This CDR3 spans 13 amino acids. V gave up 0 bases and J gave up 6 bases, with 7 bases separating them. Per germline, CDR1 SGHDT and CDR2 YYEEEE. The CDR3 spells CASSLGAPNEQFF. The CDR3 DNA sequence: TGTGCCAGCAGCTTGGGGGCCCCCAATGAGCAGTTCTTC.

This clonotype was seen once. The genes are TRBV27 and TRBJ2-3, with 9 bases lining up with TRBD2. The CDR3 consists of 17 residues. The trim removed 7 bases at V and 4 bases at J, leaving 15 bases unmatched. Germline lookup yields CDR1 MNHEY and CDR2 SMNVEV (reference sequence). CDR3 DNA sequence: TGTGCCAGCACCCCTAGGGTAGCGGGGGATGTATCAGATACGCAGTATTTT. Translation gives CASTPRVAGDVSDTQYF.

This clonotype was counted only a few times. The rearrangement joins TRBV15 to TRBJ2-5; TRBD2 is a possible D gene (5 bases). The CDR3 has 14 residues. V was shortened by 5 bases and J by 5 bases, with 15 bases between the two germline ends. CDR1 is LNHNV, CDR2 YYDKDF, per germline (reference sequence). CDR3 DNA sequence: TGTGCCACCAGCGTCGAGGTTCGAGGGGAGACCCAGTACTTC. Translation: CATSVEVRGETQYF.

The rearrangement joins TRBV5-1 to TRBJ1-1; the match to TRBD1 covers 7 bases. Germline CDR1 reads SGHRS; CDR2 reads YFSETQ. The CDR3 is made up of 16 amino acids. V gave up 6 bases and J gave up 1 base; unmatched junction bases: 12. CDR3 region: CASTGTAGVPNTEAFF. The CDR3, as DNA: TGCGCCAGCACTGGGACAGCCGGAGTGCCGAACACTGAAGCTTTCTTT.

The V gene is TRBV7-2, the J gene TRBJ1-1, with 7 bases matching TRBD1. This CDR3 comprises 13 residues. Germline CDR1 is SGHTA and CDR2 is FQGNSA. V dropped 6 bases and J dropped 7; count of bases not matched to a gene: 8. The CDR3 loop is CASRFLRDSEAFF. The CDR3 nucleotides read TGTGCCAGCAGGTTTCTCCGGGACAGTGAAGCTTTCTTT. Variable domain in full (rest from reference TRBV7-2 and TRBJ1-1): GAGVSQSPSNKVTEKGKDVELRCDPISGHTALYWYRQSLGQGLEFLIYFQGNSAPDKSGLPSDRFSAERTGGSVSTLTIQRTQQEDSAVYLCASRFLRDSEAFFGQGTRLTVV.

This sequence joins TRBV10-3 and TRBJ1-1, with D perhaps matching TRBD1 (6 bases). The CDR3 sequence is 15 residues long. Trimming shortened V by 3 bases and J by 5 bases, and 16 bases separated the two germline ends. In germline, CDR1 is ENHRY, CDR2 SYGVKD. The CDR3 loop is CAISEGGASGTEAFF. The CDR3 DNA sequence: TGTGCCATCAGTGAAGGGGGGGCGAGTGGGACTGAAGCTTTCTTT.

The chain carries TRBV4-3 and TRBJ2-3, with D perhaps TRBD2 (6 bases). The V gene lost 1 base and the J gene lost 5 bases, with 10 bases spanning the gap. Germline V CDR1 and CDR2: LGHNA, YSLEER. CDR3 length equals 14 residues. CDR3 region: CASSQAGSQDTQYF. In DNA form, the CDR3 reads TGCGCCAGCAGCCAAGCCGGGAGTCAAGATACGCAGTATTTT.

CDR3 region: CASSPLAGRTDTQYF. In nucleotides, the CDR3 is TGTGCCAGCAGTCCCCTAGCCGGGCGGACAGATACGCAGTATTTT. The rearrangement joins TRBV6-1 to TRBJ2-3, with a tentative D call TRBD2 (5 bases). The germline gives CDR1 MNHNS, CDR2 SASEGT. CDR3 length: 15 residues. Trimming took off 5 bases at V and 3 bases at J, with 15 bases between the two ends.